The clone carrying this TCR beta chain was detected only once. The data were obtained in a study of blood T cell repertoires in COVID-19. Study as a whole: Spain, Italy and the United States supplied samples that represented acute and convalescent COVID-19. T cells, B-cell-depleted T cells, or PBMCs supplied cDNA or gDNA.

V was pared by 5 bases and J by 5 bases, with 7 bases of the junction left unmatched. CDR1 and CDR2 (germline): GTSNPN, SVGIG (reference sequence). The CDR3 has 13 residues. In the original workflow: Cell counts per sample came from amplifying reference gene primers. This table comes from immunoSEQ multiplex PCR, and its TCRdb copy is limited to in-frame clones, with some not included. V, J and clone size derive from that table, while D and trimming were established from the DNA sequence. Of about 210,000 clones in the sample, around 91% are singletons; the top ten hold around 4.8%. Sequenced material: peripheral blood. This sequence originates from a woman aged 40 to 50 with acute or convalescent COVID-19. The chain is built from TRBV30 and TRBJ2-7, with TRBD1 identical over 9 bases. CDR3 in amino acids: CAWSQGAVHEQYV. The CDR3 DNA follows: TGTGCCTGGTCACAGGGGGCTGTTCACGAGCAGTACGTC.